This record concerns one TCR beta chain sequence. This clonotype occurred many times. Its recognized antigen is unknown. Base qualities are missing; no much larger clone stands one base away. Only healthy Caucasian donors were included. The twin cohort comprised three pairs of female monozygotic twins, all aged roughly 18 to 29 years. Miltenyi CD45RO+ enrichment and human naive T-cell isolation kits were used to isolate memory (CD45RO+) and naive T cells from PBMC. The sample originates from a study of identical twins (dated by TCRdb to about 2016). General notes on the study: The study deep-sequenced TCR alpha and beta repertoires from monozygotic twins, unrelated adults of various ages and cord blood to test whether fetal clonotypes persist. Replicate twin experiments were performed at different times using different library preparation protocols to rule out contamination. Points the paper makes about the study in general: Recombination models systematically underestimated out-of-frame TCR alpha sharing in monozygotic twins but agreed with sharing between unrelated individuals. Abundant cord blood beta clonotypes had fewer insertions, young adult naive repertoires showed a similar but weaker trend, and memory repertoires showed no such trend. Because the same donors could not be followed over many years, the conclusions relied on cross-sectional statistical analysis. Invariant T cells such as MAIT and iNKT could partly confound zero-insertion analyses, although diverse VJ usage argued against such confounding for most clonotypes. Compared with coincidental sharing between unrelated individuals, out-of-frame TCR alpha sequences shared between twins showed an excess of sequences with low generation probability. Excess twin sharing in beta out-of-frame sequences was weaker because fewer shared sequences lowered the signal-to-noise ratio.

The CDR3 numbers 13 residues from cysteine through phenylalanine. The only DNA kept is the CDR3, 39 bases in frame from the first base. A distance of 7 bases separates the germline ends of V and J, which lose 0 bases and 5 bases respectively. The germline V gene supplies CDR1 SGHDN and CDR2 FVKESK. The receptor library was made with 5' RACE. TCRdb lists the instrument as Illumina HiSeq 2000. Template switching introduced a universal primer binding site; the final cDNA contained a unique molecular identifier, enabling accurate counting of TCR cDNA molecules. First-strand cDNA for TCR alpha and beta chains was synthesized from specific primers in the conserved constant-segment region. Each cDNA library was double barcoded, with a SMART-Mk sample barcode plus Illumina barcodes, to control for contamination. TruSeq adapter sequences along with Illumina sample barcodes were introduced in two successive PCR steps. Sequencing of the TCR alpha and beta cDNA libraries was done on the Illumina HiSeq platform using custom primers. The paper's processing steps were these. Unique molecular identifiers were extracted from raw reads with MiGEC, and CDR3 positions were determined with MiXCR. For each individual, recombination models were inferred using an EM algorithm with the repgenHMM and IGoR tools. The analysis of shared clonotypes was done with the tcR package in R, with sharing normalized by the product of cloneset sizes. Out-of-frame nonproductive sequences were analyzed to study raw recombination free of thymic and clonal selection effects. TCRdb passed the public sequencing reads through fastp at Q25 and MiXCR, retaining productive beta sequences. Rows are combined by CDR3 protein, so each entry shows the most common genes and DNA. These V and J calls originate from TCRdb's pipeline instead of the authors' own analysis. In all, the sample holds fewer than 250,000 distinct CDR3 sequences, and approximately 7% of those were seen once. The ten largest clones add up to under 4% of the sample.

These records were also assigned to another study, of yellow fever vaccine responses in identical twins. The second paper further reports: The authors reported that the T cell response to vaccination in identical twins appeared partly convergent and partly personalized. Focusing on identical twins, the study followed the T cell clones that responded to the vaccine, and did so with precision.

The rearranged segments are TRBV14 and TRBJ1-2; no D gene is confidently identified. Sequencing was performed on memory (CD45RO+) T cells sorted from blood. The meaning of the sample's cell subset or site label: CD45RO+ enriched T cells. The sequence came from a woman aged 18 to 35 in good health. The CDR3 is CASSQDRTYGYTF. The DNA sequence is as follows: TGTGCCAGCAGCCAAGACAGAACTTATGGCTACACCTTC.